These 7 T cell receptor beta chains originate from one sample sequenced in a study of blood T cell repertoires in COVID-19. Only in-frame clones appear in the TCRdb table, and some are missing; sequencing was by immunoSEQ multiplex PCR. The table shows about 240,000 clones, with around 90% occurring only once. Specimen: peripheral blood. These receptors all come from a woman in her 70s with active or convalescent COVID-19.

The chain combines TRBV11-2 with TRBJ1-2; D gene uncertain. This CDR3 comprises 13 residues. Deletions cut 4 bases from V and 5 bases from J, with 11 bases between. Germline V lookup: CDR1 SGHAT, CDR2 FQNNGV. CDR3 loop: CASSYQAGYGYTF. CDR3 bases: TGTGCCAGCAGCTACCAGGCTGGGTATGGCTACACCTTC.

The rearrangement joins TRBV5-8 to TRBJ1-2, with TRBD1 matching 9 bases. The CDR3 is made up of 14 amino acids. Germline V gene sequence: CDR1 SGHTS, CDR2 YDEGEE. Trimming took 6 bases from V and 8 from J; bases not matched to a gene: 11. DNA of the CDR3: TGTGCCAGCACCAAAGGACAGGGGCTAGGAGGCTACACCTTC. This codes for CASTKGQGLGGYTF.

This chain uses TRBV2 with TRBJ2-3, with a tentative D call TRBD1 (6 bases). The germline V gene encodes CDR1 SNHLY and CDR2 FYNNEI. Trimming left V 5 bases short and J 2 bases short, with 17 bases between. The CDR3 is 16 amino acids. The CDR3 region is CASSFPGTRITDTQYF. In DNA form, the CDR3 reads TGTGCCAGCAGTTTTCCCGGGACAAGAATCACAGATACGCAGTATTTT.

In DNA form, the CDR3 reads TGTGCCAGCAGCCCCATACAGGGGTTTTTTGAAGCTTTCTTT. This sequence encodes CASSPIQGFFEAFF. The chain joins TRBV7-9 to TRBJ1-1, with 7 bases lining up with TRBD1. The germline CDR1 and CDR2 sequences are SEHNR and FQNEAQ (reference sequence). V was pared by 5 bases and J by 7 bases, with 10 bases of the junction left unmatched. This CDR3 has 14 residues. Combining the CDR3 with reference TRBV7-9 and TRBJ1-1 gives the whole variable domain DTGVSQNPRHKITKRGQNVTFRCDPISEHNRLYWYRQTLGQGPEFLTYFQNEAQLEKSRLLSDRFSAERPKGSFSTLEIQRTEQGDSAMYLCASSPIQGFFEAFFGQGTRLTVV.

The chain joins TRBV6-6 to TRBJ1-1; 8 bases fit TRBD1. V lost 0 bases, J lost 7 bases, and 7 bases stayed unmatched. The CDR3 sequence is 15 residues long. CDR1 and CDR2 (germline): MNHNY, SVGAGI (reference sequence). CDR3 sequence: CASSYSDDRGDEAFF. For the CDR3, the DNA is TGTGCCAGCAGTTACTCCGACGACAGGGGAGATGAAGCTTTCTTT.

This sequence joins TRBV5-1 and TRBJ1-6, with 7 bases identical to TRBD1. The CDR3 extends over 15 amino acids. CDR1 and CDR2 (germline): SGHRS, YFSETQ. V lost 5 bases and J lost 8; bases outside the gene matches: 10. The CDR3 loop is CASRLTQGGDSPLHF. For the CDR3, the DNA is TGCGCCAGCAGATTAACTCAGGGGGGAGATTCACCCCTCCACTTT.

The chain recombines TRBV19 with TRBJ1-3; 7 nucleotides align to TRBD1. There are 15 residues in the CDR3. Trimming at V came to 5 bases and at J to 2 bases, leaving 6 bases not matched to a gene. Germline CDR1 LNHDA, CDR2 SQIVND (reference sequence). The CDR3 here is CASSRQGYAGNTIYF. In DNA form, the CDR3 reads TGTGCCAGTAGTCGACAGGGTTACGCTGGAAACACCATATATTTT. The variable domain in full, completed from reference TRBV19 and TRBJ1-3, reads DGGITQSPKYLFRKEGQNVTLSCEQNLNHDAMYWYRQDPGQGLRLIYYSQIVNDFQKGDIAEGYSVSREKKESFPLTVTSAQKNPTAFYLCASSRQGYAGNTIYFGEGSWLTVV.